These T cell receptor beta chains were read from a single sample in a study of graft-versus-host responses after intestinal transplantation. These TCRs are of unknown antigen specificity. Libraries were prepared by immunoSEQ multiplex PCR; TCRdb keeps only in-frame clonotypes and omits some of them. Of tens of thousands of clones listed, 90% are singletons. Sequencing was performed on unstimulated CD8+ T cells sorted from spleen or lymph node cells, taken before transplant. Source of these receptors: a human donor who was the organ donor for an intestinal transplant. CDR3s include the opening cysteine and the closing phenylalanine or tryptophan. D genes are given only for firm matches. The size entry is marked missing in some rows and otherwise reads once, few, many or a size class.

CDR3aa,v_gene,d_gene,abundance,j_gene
CASSPMVAGPQYF,TRBV5-6,TRBD2,-,TRBJ2-4
CATSLETQYF,TRBV25-1,-,once,TRBJ2-5
CASSFGTSGGNNEQFF,TRBV7-6,TRBD2,-,TRBJ2-1
CAWSGDSPQAGGYTF,TRBV30,-,-,TRBJ1-2
CASSQVNQGQETQYF,TRBV4-1,-,-,TRBJ2-5
CASSLGVGSGYGYTF,TRBV7-9,-,-,TRBJ1-2
CASSRGVNTEAFF,TRBV7-6,-,-,TRBJ1-1
CASSPWDSHQPQHF,TRBV7-9,TRBD1,-,TRBJ1-5
CASTHSGGGTDTQYF,TRBV27,TRBD2,-,TRBJ2-3
CASSVEGGGGLSTDTQYF,TRBV9,-,-,TRBJ2-3
CASSFRRDQPQHF,TRBV7-3,-,-,TRBJ1-5
CASSAPTGEGGETQYF,TRBV5-4,-,-,TRBJ2-5
CSVRTSGGATGELFF,TRBV29-1,TRBD2,-,TRBJ2-2
CASSSNRVDQPQHF,TRBV6-5,-,-,TRBJ1-5
CASSVSGVNTEAFF,TRBV9,-,-,TRBJ1-1
CASSQEGQLINYGYTF,TRBV4-2,TRBD1,-,TRBJ1-2
CATSMMGGYNEQFF,TRBV19,TRBD2,few,TRBJ2-1
CASSLDLGAYNYGYTF,TRBV7-9,-,-,TRBJ1-2
CASRDRGLTEAFF,TRBV19,TRBD1,-,TRBJ1-1
CASKQTGHVEGYTF,TRBV6-5,TRBD1,-,TRBJ1-2
CATSRERRVGGVGNQPQHF,TRBV15,-,-,TRBJ1-5
CASSLDGTEAFF,TRBV7-6,-,-,TRBJ1-1
CASSLPGGGGSYGYTF,TRBV7-8,-,-,TRBJ1-2
CASSSPGLGNEQFF,TRBV19,TRBD2,-,TRBJ2-1
CASSQGSGPNTEAFF,TRBV4-2,-,-,TRBJ1-1
CASSPVSEAEAFF,TRBV7-9,-,few,TRBJ1-1
CASSFDTGQPNYGYTF,TRBV7-8,TRBD1,-,TRBJ1-2
CASSLGQGVYGYTF,TRBV5-8,TRBD1,-,TRBJ1-2
CASSFGRGMDYGYTF,TRBV28,-,-,TRBJ1-2
CASSYSAVAGGQTQYF,TRBV6-5,TRBD2,-,TRBJ2-5
CASSSDRKDGNQPQHF,TRBV28,-,-,TRBJ1-5
CASSEGGAHTGELFF,TRBV2,-,-,TRBJ2-2
CASSLGGGTDTQYF,TRBV9,TRBD2,-,TRBJ2-3
CASSQGNSGGFPTDTQYF,TRBV4-1,TRBD2,-,TRBJ2-3
CASSREDGYTF,TRBV28,-,few,TRBJ1-2
CATSRGQASGRETQYF,TRBV15,TRBD2,-,TRBJ2-5
CASSLDPGGHGELFF,TRBV5-4,TRBD1,-,TRBJ2-2
CASSPNLAESGELFF,TRBV4-1,-,-,TRBJ2-2
CASNRGLRSSYNEQFF,TRBV7-2,-,-,TRBJ2-1
CASETSVPDTQYF,TRBV6-1,TRBD2,-,TRBJ2-3
CASIRNDRVNYGYTF,TRBV5-8,TRBD1,few,TRBJ1-2
CASSIAGYYNEQFF,TRBV19,-,once,TRBJ2-1
CASSHEDRGGETQYF,TRBV4-2,-,-,TRBJ2-5
CASSYGGEEAFF,TRBV5-1,-,-,TRBJ1-1
CASRGGASNQPQHF,TRBV19,-,-,TRBJ1-5
CASSSGQGGQNEQFF,TRBV6-6,TRBD1,-,TRBJ2-1
CASSVPRDKASVEQFF,TRBV2,-,-,TRBJ2-1
CASSLLGLAGAQGETQYF,TRBV11-1,TRBD2,once,TRBJ2-5
CASTLDRTSGNTIYF,TRBV19,-,-,TRBJ1-3
CASSIHRGMNTEAFF,TRBV7-9,TRBD1,few,TRBJ1-1
CASTGRDYGYTF,TRBV9,-,-,TRBJ1-2
CASSLWTGGDYGYTF,TRBV7-8,TRBD1,-,TRBJ1-2